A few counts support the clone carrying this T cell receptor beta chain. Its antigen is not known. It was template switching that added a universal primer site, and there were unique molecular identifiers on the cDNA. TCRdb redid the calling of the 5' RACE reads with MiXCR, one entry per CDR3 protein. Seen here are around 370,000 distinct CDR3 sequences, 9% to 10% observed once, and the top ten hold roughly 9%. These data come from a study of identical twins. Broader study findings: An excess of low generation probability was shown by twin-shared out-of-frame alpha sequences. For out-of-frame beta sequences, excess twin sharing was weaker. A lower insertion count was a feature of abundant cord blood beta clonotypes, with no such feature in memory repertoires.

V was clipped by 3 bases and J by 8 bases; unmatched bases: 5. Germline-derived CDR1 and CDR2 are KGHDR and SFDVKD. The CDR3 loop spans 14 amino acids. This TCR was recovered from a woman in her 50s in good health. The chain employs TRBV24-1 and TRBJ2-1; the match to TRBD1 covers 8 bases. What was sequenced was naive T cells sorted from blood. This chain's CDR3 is CATSDGVRGHEQFF. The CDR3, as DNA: TGTGCCACCAGTGATGGGGTCAGGGGGCATGAGCAGTTCTTC.